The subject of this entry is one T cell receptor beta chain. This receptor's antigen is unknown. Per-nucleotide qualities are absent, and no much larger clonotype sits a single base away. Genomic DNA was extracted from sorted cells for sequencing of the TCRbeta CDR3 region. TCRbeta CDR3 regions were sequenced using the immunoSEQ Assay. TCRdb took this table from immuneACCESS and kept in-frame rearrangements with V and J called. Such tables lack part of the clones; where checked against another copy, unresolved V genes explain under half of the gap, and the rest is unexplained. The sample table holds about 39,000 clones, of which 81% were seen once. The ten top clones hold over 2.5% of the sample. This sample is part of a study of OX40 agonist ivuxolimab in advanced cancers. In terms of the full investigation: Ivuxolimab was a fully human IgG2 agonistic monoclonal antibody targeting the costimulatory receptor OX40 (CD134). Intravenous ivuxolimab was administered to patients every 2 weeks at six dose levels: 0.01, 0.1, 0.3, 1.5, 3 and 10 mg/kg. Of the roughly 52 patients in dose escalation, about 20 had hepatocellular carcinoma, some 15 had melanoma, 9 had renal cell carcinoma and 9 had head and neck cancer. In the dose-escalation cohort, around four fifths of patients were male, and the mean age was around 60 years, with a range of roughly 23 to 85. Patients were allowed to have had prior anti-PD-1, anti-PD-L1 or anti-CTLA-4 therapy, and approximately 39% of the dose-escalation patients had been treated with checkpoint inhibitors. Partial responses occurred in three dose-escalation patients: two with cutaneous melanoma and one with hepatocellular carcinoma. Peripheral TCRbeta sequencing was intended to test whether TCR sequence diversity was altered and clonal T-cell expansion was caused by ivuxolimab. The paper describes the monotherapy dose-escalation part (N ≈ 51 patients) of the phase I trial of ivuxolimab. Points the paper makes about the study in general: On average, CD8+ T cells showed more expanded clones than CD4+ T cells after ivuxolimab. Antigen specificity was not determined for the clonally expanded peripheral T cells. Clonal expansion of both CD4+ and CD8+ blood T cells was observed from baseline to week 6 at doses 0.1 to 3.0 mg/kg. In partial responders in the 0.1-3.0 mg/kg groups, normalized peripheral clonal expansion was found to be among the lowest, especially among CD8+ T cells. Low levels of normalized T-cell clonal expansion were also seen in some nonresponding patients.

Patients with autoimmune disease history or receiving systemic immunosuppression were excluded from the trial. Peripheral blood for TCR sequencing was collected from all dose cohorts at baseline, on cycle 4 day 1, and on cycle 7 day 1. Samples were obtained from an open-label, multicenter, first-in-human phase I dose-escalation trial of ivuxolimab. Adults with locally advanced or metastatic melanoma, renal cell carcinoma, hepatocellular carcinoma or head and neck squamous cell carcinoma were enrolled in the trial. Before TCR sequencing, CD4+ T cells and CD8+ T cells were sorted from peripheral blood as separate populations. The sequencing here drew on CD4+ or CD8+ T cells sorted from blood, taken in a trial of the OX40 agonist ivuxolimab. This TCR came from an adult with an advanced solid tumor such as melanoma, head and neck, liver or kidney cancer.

The sequenced DNA is TGTGCCAGCAGTTTTAAAGCCGGCACTGAAGCTTTCTTT. It encodes CASSFKAGTEAFF. The chain joins TRBV27 to TRBJ1-1; the D gene assignment is ambiguous. The CDR3 spans 13 residues, from the cysteine through the phenylalanine. Only CDR3 DNA remains: 39 bases, in frame from the first base. Trimming removed 3 bases from V and 4 bases from J, leaving 9 bases between the germline ends. The germline V gene encodes CDR1 MNHEY and CDR2 SMNVEV (reference sequence).